Listed here are 7 T cell receptor delta chains from one sample, sequenced in a study of gamma-delta chains in newborns, infants, children. TCRdb re-processed the reads using CATT. The sample shows about 6,900 delta-chain clones, about 11% of them seen only once. Input material: blood. The receptors stem from a child who was a newborn, infant or young child, either healthy, febrile or measles-vaccinated (not recorded which).

There are a few counts of this clone. The J gene is TRDJ1, the V gene TRDV2; 11 nucleotides line up with TRDD3. V lost 0 bases to trimming and J lost 1 base; unmatched junction nucleotides: 9. The V gene's germline CDR1 is GEAIGNYY and CDR2 EKD. The CDR3 is made up of 18 amino acids. CDR3 region: CACDTVGGGYARTDKLIF. The CDR3 nucleotides read TGTGCCTGTGACACCGTCGGTGGGGGATACGCACGCACCGATAAACTCATCTTT.

V is TRDV2 and J is TRDJ1, with 13 bases fitting TRDD3. TCRdb lists no J gene, so it was determined here by aligning the DNA to germline. The CDR3 is made up of 22 amino acids. CDR1 is GEAIGNYY and CDR2 is EKD in the germline V gene. With V trimmed by 3 bases and J by 2 bases, 23 bases remained unmatched. CDR3 sequence reads: CACDSVRAVVLGDTRETDKLIF. In nucleotides, the CDR3 is TGTGCCTGTGACTCTGTTCGCGCCGTCGTACTGGGGGATACGCGGGAAACCGATAAACTCATCTTT.

The CDR3 is CACDTWGPDDGGKLIF. The CDR3 DNA reads TGTGCCTGTGACACTTGGGGACCCGACGATGGGGGTAAACTCATCTTT. This chain connects TRDV2 to TRDJ1; possibly TRDD3 for D (6 bases). CDR1 and CDR2 (germline): GEAIGNYY, EKD. Between the trimmed V and J ends, which lost 1 base and 7 bases, there was a span of 21 bases. The CDR3 consists of 16 residues.

This clone was recorded once. V gene assignment gives TRDV2, but the J gene was left uncalled; TRDD3 was called by the table and not checked on the DNA. CDR1 is GEAIGNYY, CDR2 EKD, per germline. The CDR3 is made up of 18 amino acids. The CDR3 region has the DNA TGTGCCTGTGACGAGGGGAGAATGGGGGAGACGGGAACCGATAAAATCATCTTT. Its protein product is CACDEGRMGETGTDKIIF.

Concerning this clone: At one boundary the junction diverges from the germline segment, which might be a read error. This chain joins TRDV2 and TRDJ3; TRDD3 matches 9 bases. Here the J gene came from matching the DNA to germline, since TCRdb omits it. This CDR3 spans 18 amino acids. CDR1 and CDR2 (germline): GEAIGNYY, EKD. CDR3 coding DNA: TGTGCCTGTGACAGTACTGGGGGAGACTCCTGGGACACCCGAAAGATGTTTTTC. It specifies CACDSTGGDSWDTRKMFF.

This clone was seen more than once but under ten times. The V and J genes are TRDV2 and TRDJ3, with 7 bases that match TRDD3. V gave up 0 bases and J gave up 0 bases; unmatched junction bases: 7. The CDR3 has 19 amino acids. Germline assignment: CDR1 GEAIGNYY and CDR2 EKD. CDR3 sequence reads: CACDTVLGTHSWDTRQMFF. The CDR3 bases are TGTGCCTGTGACACCGTACTGGGGACACACTCCTGGGACACCCGACAGATGTTTTTC.

This clone was seen more than once but under ten times. A read error may be the cause here, since a much bigger clone is one base away. The chain has TRDV2 and TRDJ1; 11 positions match TRDD3. Germline CDR1 is GEAIGNYY and CDR2 is EKD. The CDR3 has 17 residues. CDR3 nucleotide sequence: TGTGCCTGTGACACCTTGGGGGATACGGGGTACACCAATAAACTCATCTTT. The encoded protein is CACDTLGDTGYTNKLIF.